The 19 T cell receptor beta chains given below trace back to one sample, sequenced in a study of cytomegalovirus exposure and HLA in healthy donors. Measured with immunoSEQ multiplex PCR; TCRdb has only the in-frame clones, and not every one. The top ten clones hold 2.6% of a sample with approximately 220,000 clones, more than 75% of them seen once. The specimen was PBMCs. All receptors derive from a man in his late teens or twenties in good health and CMV-seronegative.

This clone was detected only once. V is TRBV10-2 and J is TRBJ2-2; 10 nucleotides match TRBD2. The CDR3 is 15 residues long. Trimming removed 7 bases from V and 6 bases from J; junction bases left unmatched: 8. Germline V gene sequence: CDR1 WSHSY, CDR2 SAAADI. The CDR3 DNA reads as TGCGCCAGCAATCAGCGGGGGGGGCTATCCGGGGAGCTGTTTTTT. The encoded protein is CASNQRGGLSGELFF.

The V gene is TRBV10-2, the J gene TRBJ1-2; 11 bases map to TRBD1. Germline CDR1 reads WSHSY; CDR2 reads SAAADI. V shed 6 bases and J 2 bases; nucleotides not matched to a gene: 5. The CDR3 runs 15 residues. CDR3 region: CASSAGTGGNYGYTF. Written as DNA, the CDR3 is TGCGCCAGCAGCGCCGGGACAGGGGGAAACTATGGCTACACCTTC.

J is TRBJ1-4 and V is TRBV18, with D maybe TRBD1 (6 bases). The CDR3 totals 15 residues. Germline V gene lookup returns CDR1 KGHSH and CDR2 LQKENI. Trimming removed 3 bases from V and 4 bases from J, with 12 bases in between. The CDR3 is CASSPRTADNEKLFF. The CDR3 DNA reads TGTGCCAGCTCACCTCGGACAGCGGATAATGAAAAACTGTTTTTT.

J is TRBJ2-2 and V is TRBV5-4, with 8 bases fitting TRBD1. CDR1 is SGHNT, CDR2 YYREEE, per germline (reference sequence). V trimming: 4 bases; J trimming: 5 bases; junction bases outside the gene matches: 7. The CDR3 totals 15 residues. CDR3 sequence (DNA): TGTGCCAGCAGCGAGACAGGGGCGATAACCGGGGAGCTGTTTTTT. Translation: CASSETGAITGELFF.

The chain joins TRBV10-3 to TRBJ2-7, with 9 bases matching TRBD1. CDR3 size: 17 residues. Germline V gene lookup returns CDR1 ENHRY and CDR2 SYGVKD. The ends lost 6 bases at V and 5 bases at J; junction bases unmatched: 17. In DNA, the CDR3 is TGTGCCATCAGCACACCAAGATTGGGACAGGGTCTCCACGAGCAGTACTTC. Protein: CAISTPRLGQGLHEQYF.

The chain couples TRBV29-1 to TRBJ1-1; D call uncertain. V was pared by 3 bases and J by 0 bases, with 8 bases between. The CDR3 spans 13 residues. Germline V gives CDR1 SQVTM, CDR2 ANQGSEA. This CDR3 is CSVERPLNTEAFF. CDR3 nucleotides: TGCAGCGTTGAGAGGCCCTTGAACACTGAAGCTTTCTTT.

The CDR3 protein is CSAGLAENNEQFF. CDR3 in DNA: TGCAGCGCGGGACTAGCGGAAAACAATGAGCAGTTCTTC. V gene TRBV29-1 combines with J gene TRBJ2-1; 11 bases align to TRBD2. Germline assignment: CDR1 SQVTM and CDR2 ANQGSEA. The CDR3 has 13 residues. V was pared by 7 bases and J by 5 bases, with 4 bases of the junction left unmatched.

The J gene is TRBJ1-4, the V gene TRBV4-3, with 9 bases matching TRBD1. The germline gives CDR1 LGHNA, CDR2 YSLEER. The J segment lost 10 bases and the V segment lost 0 bases, leaving 9 bases of the junction unmatched. The CDR3 loop spans 16 amino acids. The CDR3 is CASSQDSTGGAGKLFF. As DNA, the CDR3 is TGCGCCAGCAGCCAAGATAGTACAGGGGGCGCCGGAAAACTGTTTTTT.

The chain employs TRBV19 and TRBJ1-1; a possible D gene is TRBD1 (5 bases). The CDR3 is made up of 14 amino acids. The ends were cut back, 0 bases at V and 5 bases at J, with 10 bases in the middle. CDR1 is LNHDA, CDR2 SQIVND, per germline (reference sequence). The DNA for the CDR3 is TGTGCCAGTAGTATAGACGGACGGACAACTGAAGCTTTCTTT. Encoded protein: CASSIDGRTTEAFF.

This clone was seen more than once but under ten times. This chain connects TRBV20-1 to TRBJ1-2; TRBD1 agrees at 8 bases. V gave up 4 bases and J gave up 12 bases; unmatched junction bases: 4. There are 10 residues in the CDR3. The V gene's germline CDR1 is DFQATT and CDR2 SNEGSKA (reference sequence). CDR3 sequence (DNA): TGCAGTGCTAAGGACAGGGACCACACCTTC. Protein sequence: CSAKDRDHTF.

This clone showed up just once. The genes are TRBV7-2 and TRBJ1-6; a possible D gene is TRBD1 (5 bases). The germline V gene has CDR1 SGHTA and CDR2 FQGNSA. V was trimmed by 4 bases and J by 7 bases, leaving 17 bases between them. The CDR3 runs 16 residues. Written as DNA, the CDR3 is TGTGCCAGCAGCTCCGGGACTCGGGGTTGGAATTCACCCCTCCACTTT. Its translation: CASSSGTRGWNSPLHF.

The V call is TRBV9, the J call TRBJ2-7, with 8 bases fitting TRBD1. Per the germline V gene, CDR1 is SGDLS and CDR2 is YYNGEE. The CDR3 sequence is 14 residues long. Trimming cost V 2 bases and J 6 bases; bases outside gene matches: 7. CDR3 bases: TGTGCCAGCAGCGTTTTATCAGGGGGCGGCGAGCAGTACTTC. Encoded protein: CASSVLSGGGEQYF.

This clone appeared once. V and J are TRBV19 and TRBJ1-5, with D possibly being TRBD1 (6 bases). CDR1 is LNHDA, CDR2 SQIVND, per germline (reference sequence). The CDR3 sequence is 13 residues long. Trimming took 5 bases from V and 7 from J, leaving 12 bases between them. This CDR3 reads CASSLSGEQPQHF. The CDR3 DNA reads as TGTGCCAGTAGTCTGTCAGGGGAACAGCCCCAGCATTTT. Complete variable domain (other parts from reference TRBV19 and TRBJ1-5): DGGITQSPKYLFRKEGQNVTLSCEQNLNHDAMYWYRQDPGQGLRLIYYSQIVNDFQKGDIAEGYSVSREKKESFPLTVTSAQKNPTAFYLCASSLSGEQPQHFGDGTRLSIL.

V is TRBV28 and J is TRBJ2-6, with D tentatively TRBD1 (6 bases). Germline V gene sequence: CDR1 MDHEN, CDR2 SYDVKM. The CDR3 totals 14 residues. V lost 8 bases, J lost 4 bases, and 12 bases lay in between. In DNA, the CDR3 is TGTGCCAGCCTAAACAGGGCCGGGGCCAACGTCCTGACTTTC. Its protein is CASLNRAGANVLTF.

This chain links TRBV4-3 with TRBJ2-7; D is ambiguous. The CDR3 is 15 residues long. With 1 base removed from V and 6 bases from J, the gap between germline ends came to 16 bases. Germline V lookup: CDR1 LGHNA, CDR2 YSLEER. The CDR3 DNA reads TGCGCCAGCAGCCAAGGAGCGACTTCTCTGGGCGAGCAGTACTTC. It translates to CASSQGATSLGEQYF.

This chain joins TRBV11-2 and TRBJ2-1, with 11 bases matching TRBD1. CDR3 length: 15 amino acids. Germline loops: CDR1 SGHAT, CDR2 FQNNGV. Losses at the gene ends were 5 bases for V and 7 bases for J; bases not matched to a gene: 7. The CDR3 coding sequence is TGTGCCAGCAGCCCTGGGACAGGGGGTTTAAATGAGCAGTTCTTC. Translated: CASSPGTGGLNEQFF.

The V and J genes are TRBV2 and TRBJ2-2; 13 positions agree with TRBD2. V dropped 6 bases and J dropped 7; count of bases not matched to a gene: 5. The CDR3 runs 15 residues. Germline values: CDR1 SNHLY, CDR2 FYNNEI. The CDR3 DNA follows: TGTGCCAGCAGGGGACTAGCGGGACGGGGCGGGGAGCTGTTTTTT. This codes for CASRGLAGRGGELFF.

As concerns this clone: The sample has other DNA sequences that encode this CDR3 too. The genes are TRBV5-1 and TRBJ2-5; D is perhaps TRBD2 (6 bases). V was pared by 2 bases and J by 1 base, with 9 bases between. Germline V gives CDR1 SGHRS, CDR2 YFSETQ. The CDR3 totals 14 residues. CDR3 region: CASSFGGTQETQYF. The CDR3 DNA sequence: TGCGCCAGCAGCTTTGGAGGGACCCAAGAGACCCAGTACTTC. Full variable domain (remainder filled in from reference TRBV5-1 and TRBJ2-5): KAGVTQTPRYLIKTRGQQVTLSCSPISGHRSVSWYQQTPGQGLQFLFEYFSETQRNKGNFPGRFSGRQFSNSRSEMNVSTLELGDSALYLCASSFGGTQETQYFGPGTRLLVL.

J is TRBJ2-4 and V is TRBV2; a possible D gene is TRBD2 (5 bases). The CDR3 loop spans 15 amino acids. In germline, CDR1 is SNHLY, CDR2 FYNNEI. The V end lost 11 bases, the J end lost 0 bases, and 17 bases lay between the germline ends. The CDR3 DNA follows: TGTGCCTCCGGCGGGCCCCTATCAGCCAAAAACATTCAGTACTTC. Its protein is CASGGPLSAKNIQYF. The whole variable domain, remainder taken from reference TRBV2 and TRBJ2-4, is EPEVTQTPSHQVTQMGQEVILRCVPISNHLYFYWYRQILGQKVEFLVSFYNNEISEKSEIFDDQFSVERPDGSNFTLKIRSTKLEDSAMYFCASGGPLSAKNIQYFGAGTRLSVL.